This T cell receptor beta chain was sequenced during a study of T cells in Graves' hyperthyroidism and ophthalmopathy. For the study at large: The authors collected peripheral blood at initial diagnosis, before any treatment.

As regards this clonotype: Its antigen is not known.

Whole-study findings and limits: In blood, most of the thyroid clonotypes expanded above 0.001 were also present.

Clinical symptoms, serum thyroxine, TRAb, thyroid ultrasound and orbital computed tomography established diagnosis. Each 10 ml fresh peripheral blood draw supplied the PBMCs. The investigators amplified TCR beta CDR3 regions from RNA transcripts. A set of HTBI primers served as the primers for a first-round RT-PCR of the TCR CDR3. TCRdb reprocessed the multiplex PCR reads with MiXCR, giving one entry per CDR3 protein. The table includes over 400,000 distinct CDR3 sequences, roughly 14% detected once. Germline CDR1 and CDR2: SQVTM and ANQGSEA. Trimming removed 6 bases from V and 2 bases from J; junction bases left unmatched: 2. The CDR3 sequence is 12 residues long.

The receptor comes from a man aged 18-30 years with Graves' ophthalmopathy. Sequencing used blood. The genes are TRBV29-1 and TRBJ2-7; 9 bases agree with TRBD1. CDR3 sequence: CSVDRGTYEQYF. The CDR3 nucleotides are TGCAGCGTCGACAGGGGGACCTACGAGCAGTACTTC.